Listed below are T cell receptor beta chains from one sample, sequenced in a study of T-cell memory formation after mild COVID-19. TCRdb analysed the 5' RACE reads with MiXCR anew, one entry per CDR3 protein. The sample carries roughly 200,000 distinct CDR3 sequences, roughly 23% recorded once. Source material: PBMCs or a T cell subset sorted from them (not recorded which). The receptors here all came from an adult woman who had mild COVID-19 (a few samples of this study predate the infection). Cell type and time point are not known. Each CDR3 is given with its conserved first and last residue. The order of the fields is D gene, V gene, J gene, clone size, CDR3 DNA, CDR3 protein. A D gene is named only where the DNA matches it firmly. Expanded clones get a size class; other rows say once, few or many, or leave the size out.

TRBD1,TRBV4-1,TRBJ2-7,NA,TGCGCCAGCAGCCAAGAGGGACAGGGGACTTCCTACGAGCAGTACTTC,CASSQEGQGTSYEQYF
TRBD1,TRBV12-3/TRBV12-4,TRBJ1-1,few,TGTGCCAGCACCCTTGGACAGGCGACTGAAGCTTTCTTT,CASTLGQATEAFF
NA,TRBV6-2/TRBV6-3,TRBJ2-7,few,TGTGCCAGCAGCCTACAGGGCAGGAGGGACGAGCAGTACTTC,CASSLQGRRDEQYF
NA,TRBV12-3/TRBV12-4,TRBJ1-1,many,TGTGCCAGCAGTTCGCTCCGGGAGTACAGAGGTGAAGCTTTCTTT,CASSSLREYRGEAFF
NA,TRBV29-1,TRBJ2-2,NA,TGCAGCGTCAACCCGGAATCCGGGGAGCTGTTTTTT,CSVNPESGELFF
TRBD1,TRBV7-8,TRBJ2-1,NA,TGTGCCAGCAGCCCCCGGGACAGCTCCTACAATGAGCAGTTCTTC,CASSPRDSSYNEQFF
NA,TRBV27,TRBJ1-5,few,TGTGCCAGCAGTTTCCCGAATCAGCCCCAGCATTTT,CASSFPNQPQHF
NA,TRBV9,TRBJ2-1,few,TGTGCCAGCAGCATGACTAGTGAGCAGTTCTTC,CASSMTSEQFF
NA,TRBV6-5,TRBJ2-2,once,TGTGCCAGCAGTTACTCGAACGGGGGGCGATGGGCCGGGGAGCTGTTTTTT,CASSYSNGGRWAGELFF
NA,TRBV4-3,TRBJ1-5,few,TGCGCCAGCAGCCAAGGAGTAGCTAGCAATCAGCCCCAGCATTTT,CASSQGVASNQPQHF
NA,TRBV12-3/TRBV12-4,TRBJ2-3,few,TGTGCCAGCACCCAGCGGTCTAGCACAGATACGCAGTATTTT,CASTQRSSTDTQYF
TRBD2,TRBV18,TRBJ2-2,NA,TGTGCCAGCTCACCACTAGCGGGGTCTAACACCGGGGAGCTGTTTTTT,CASSPLAGSNTGELFF
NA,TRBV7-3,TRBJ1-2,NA,TGTGCCAGCAGCCTTACAGGGATTACTAACTATGGCTACACCTTC,CASSLTGITNYGYTF
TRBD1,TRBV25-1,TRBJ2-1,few,TGTGCCAGCAGTGAATCTCCGGCCCGGGACAGGTTGTACAATGAGCAGTTCTTC,CASSESPARDRLYNEQFF
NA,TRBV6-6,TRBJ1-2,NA,TGTGCCAGCAGTTACGAATCGGCCCCCCTTCAGGTGTCGGATGGCTACACCTTC,CASSYESAPLQVSDGYTF
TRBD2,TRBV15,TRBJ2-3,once,TGTGCCACCAGCAGGCTAGCGGGGGGAATGGATACGCAGTATTTT,CATSRLAGGMDTQYF
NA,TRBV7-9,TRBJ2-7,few,TGTGCCAGCAGCTGTTCGGTAGGTGGGTACTTC,CASSCSVGGYF
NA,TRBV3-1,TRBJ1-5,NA,TGTGCCAGCAGCCAAGGACTAACAGGGAGCAATCAGCCCCAGCATTTT,CASSQGLTGSNQPQHF
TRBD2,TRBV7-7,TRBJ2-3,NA,TGTGCTAGCAGCCAGACTAGCGGGATTGCAGATACGCAGTATTTT,CASSQTSGIADTQYF
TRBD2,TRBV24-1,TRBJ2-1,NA,TGTGCCACCAGTGATTTCCCTAGCGGGGGGAATGAGCAGTTCTTC,CATSDFPSGGNEQFF
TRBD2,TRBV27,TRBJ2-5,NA,TGTGCCAGCAGTTTCCTAGCGGGAGGGGGCGGAGAGACCCAGTACTTC,CASSFLAGGGGETQYF
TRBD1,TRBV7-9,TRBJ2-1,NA,TGTGCCAGCAGCTCACCAGACAGGGAAAATGAGCAGTTCTTC,CASSSPDRENEQFF
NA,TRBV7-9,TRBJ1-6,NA,TGTGCCAGCAGCTCAGACGATTCACCCCTCCACTTT,CASSSDDSPLHF
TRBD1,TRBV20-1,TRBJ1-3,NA,TGCAGTGCTACACAGGGGGCTGGAAACACCATATATTTT,CSATQGAGNTIYF
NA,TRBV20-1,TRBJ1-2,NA,TGCAGTGCTCCCCGGGGGATCTATGGCTACACCTTC,CSAPRGIYGYTF
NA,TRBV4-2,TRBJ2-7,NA,TGTGCCAGCAGCCGTGTGGAACAGACCGCTCTCGGGGAGCAGTACTTC,CASSRVEQTALGEQYF
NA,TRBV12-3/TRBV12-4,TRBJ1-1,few,TGTGCCAGCAGTTTCGACGGGGCTGAAGCTTTCTTT,CASSFDGAEAFF
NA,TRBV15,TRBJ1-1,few,TGTGCCACCAGCACAACGACAGTTAACACTGAAGCTTTCTTT,CATSTTTVNTEAFF
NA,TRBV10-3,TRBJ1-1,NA,TGTGCCATCAGTGTCGCGGCGGGGGGCTATGACACTGAAGCTTTCTTT,CAISVAAGGYDTEAFF
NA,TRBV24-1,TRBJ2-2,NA,TGTGCCACCAGTGATAGGAGGGGTCCAACACGGTCCGGGGAGCTGTTTTTT,CATSDRRGPTRSGELFF
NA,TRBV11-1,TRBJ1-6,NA,TGTGCCAGCAGCTCCAGGGGTAATAATTCACCCCTCCACTTT,CASSSRGNNSPLHF
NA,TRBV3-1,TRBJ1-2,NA,TGTGCCAGCAGCCACGCCCGGTGGGAGGGGTATGGCTACACCTTC,CASSHARWEGYGYTF
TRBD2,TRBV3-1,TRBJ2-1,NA,TGTGCCAGCAGCCACGGGGGGACCACCTACAATGAGCAGTTCTTC,CASSHGGTTYNEQFF
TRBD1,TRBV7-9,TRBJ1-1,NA,TGTGCCAGCAGCCCTGTGACAGGGAAGGTTACTGAAGCTTTCTTT,CASSPVTGKVTEAFF
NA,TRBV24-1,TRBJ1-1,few,TGTGCCACCAGCCAGGGGAACACTGAAGCTTTCTTT,CATSQGNTEAFF
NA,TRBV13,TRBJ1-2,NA,TGTGCCAGCAGCCCTCCGGGGAACTATGGCTACACCTTC,CASSPPGNYGYTF